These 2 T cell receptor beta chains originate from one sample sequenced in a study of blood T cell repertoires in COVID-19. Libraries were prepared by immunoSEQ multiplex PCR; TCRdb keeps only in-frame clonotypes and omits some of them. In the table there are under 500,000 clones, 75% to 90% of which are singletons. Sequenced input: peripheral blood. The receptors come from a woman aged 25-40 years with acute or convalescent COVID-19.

This chain's CDR3 is CASSSTLTGGATEAFF. CDR3 coding DNA: TGTGCCAGCAGTTCGACCCTAACAGGGGGCGCGACTGAAGCTTTCTTT. The J gene is TRBJ1-1, the V gene TRBV27; TRBD1 matches 9 bases. Germline V gene data show CDR1 as MNHEY and CDR2 as SMNVEV (reference sequence). The CDR3 extends over 16 amino acids. The junction had 11 bases not matched to a gene; V was cut back by 4 bases and J by 5 bases.

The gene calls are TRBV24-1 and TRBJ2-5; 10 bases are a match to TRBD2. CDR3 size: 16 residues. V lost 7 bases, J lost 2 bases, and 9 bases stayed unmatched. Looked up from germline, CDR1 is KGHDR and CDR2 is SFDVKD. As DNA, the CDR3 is TGTGCCACCAGCCAACCCCCTAGCGGGGGACAAGAGACCCAGTACTTC. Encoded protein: CATSQPPSGGQETQYF.